This T cell receptor beta chain was identified in a study of blood T cell repertoires in COVID-19. At the level of the study: Samples taken during acute and convalescent COVID-19 were collected in the United States, Italy and Spain. The cDNA or gDNA used as material had been derived from T cells, B-cell-depleted T cells, or PBMCs.

Study processing details: It was from reference gene primer amplification that nucleated cell counts were estimated. Here immunoSEQ multiplex PCR was the method, and the copy in TCRdb shows in-frame clones only, minus some. The V and J calls and clone size come from that table; D and trimming were worked out from the DNA. This table has nearly 200,000 clones, 84% appearing once. Deletions cut 4 bases from V and 2 bases from J, with 12 bases between. Per germline, CDR1 SGHRS and CDR2 YFSETQ. This CDR3 spans 14 amino acids. This sequence joins TRBV5-1 and TRBJ1-2, with D possibly being TRBD1 (6 bases). The TCR was taken from a woman in her 70s with active or convalescent COVID-19. Sequences were obtained from peripheral blood. For the CDR3, the DNA is TGCGCCAGCAGCCCGCAGGGGACAAACTATGGCTACACCTTC. Translated, it gives CASSPQGTNYGYTF.